This T cell receptor (beta chain) stems from a study of CD8+ T cells in alopecia areata. Study results and limitations: Sequencing of scalp samples also includes resident alphabeta T cells from normal skin.

The treatment: oral pan-JAK inhibitor, 5-10 mg twice daily. Extracted RNA was reverse transcribed, and the resulting cDNA served as sequencing template. Produced via immunoSEQ multiplex PCR; TCRdb's table is partial and in-frame only. The sample comprises about 94,000 clones, 70% to 85% of which are singletons, and 15% to 20% rests with the top ten. As for this clone: Its antigen remains unidentified.

This CDR3 contains 16 residues. Trimming removed 0 bases from V and 0 bases from J, with 11 bases in between. Germline assignment: CDR1 SEHNR and CDR2 FQNEAQ (reference sequence). V usage is TRBV7-9 and J usage is TRBJ1-1, with a possible D match to TRBD1 (6 bases). The sample was CD8+ T cells sorted from blood, taken between weeks 44 and 45, from a patient treated with tofacitinib. The receptor was derived from a human donor with alopecia areata. As DNA, the CDR3 is TGTGCCAGCAGCTTAGCCCCAAGGGGGATGAACACTGAAGCTTTCTTT. Translated: CASSLAPRGMNTEAFF.